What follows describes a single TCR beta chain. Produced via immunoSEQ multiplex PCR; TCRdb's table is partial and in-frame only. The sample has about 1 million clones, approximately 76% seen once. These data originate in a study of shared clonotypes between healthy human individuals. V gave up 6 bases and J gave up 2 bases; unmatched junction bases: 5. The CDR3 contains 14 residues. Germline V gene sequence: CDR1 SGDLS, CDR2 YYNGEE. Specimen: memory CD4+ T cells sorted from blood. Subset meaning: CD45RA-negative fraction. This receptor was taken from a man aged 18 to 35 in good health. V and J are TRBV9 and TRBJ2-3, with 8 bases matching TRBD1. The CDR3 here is CASTRTGSTDTQYF. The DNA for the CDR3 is TGTGCCAGCACCCGGACAGGGTCCACAGATACGCAGTATTTT.